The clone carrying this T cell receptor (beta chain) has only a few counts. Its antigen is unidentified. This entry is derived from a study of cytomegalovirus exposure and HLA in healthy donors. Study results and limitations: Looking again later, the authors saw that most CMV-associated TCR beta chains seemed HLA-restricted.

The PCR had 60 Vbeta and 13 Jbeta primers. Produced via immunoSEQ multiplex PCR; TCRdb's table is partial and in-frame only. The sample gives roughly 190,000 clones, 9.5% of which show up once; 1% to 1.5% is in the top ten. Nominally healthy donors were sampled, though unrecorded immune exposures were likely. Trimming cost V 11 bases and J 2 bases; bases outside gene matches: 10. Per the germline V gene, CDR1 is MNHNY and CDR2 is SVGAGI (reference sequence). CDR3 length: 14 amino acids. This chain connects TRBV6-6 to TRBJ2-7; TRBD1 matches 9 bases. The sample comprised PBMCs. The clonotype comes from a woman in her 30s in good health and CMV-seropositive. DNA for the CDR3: TGTGCCGTACAAAAGGGGGACAGGGCCTACGAGCAGTACTTC. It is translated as CAVQKGDRAYEQYF.